This TCR beta chain was observed in a study of CD8+ T cells in alopecia areata. Study-level background: Treatment of the treated patients consisted of oral tofacitinib, 5 to 10 mg twice daily.

Treatment defined: oral pan-JAK inhibitor, 5-10 mg twice daily. The study team obtained lesional scalp punch biopsies and peripheral blood from alopecia areata patients. Study-wide findings and caveats: Amid tofacitinib therapy, many expanded lesional clones stayed present in scalp and blood. Whereas mice showed it more clearly, TCR sharing across patients was murkier, possibly because of HLA.

This CDR3 contains 14 residues. Per the germline V gene, CDR1 is SGHRS and CDR2 is YFSETQ. V gave up 3 bases and J gave up 5 bases, with 11 bases separating them. Extracted RNA was reverse transcribed, and the resulting cDNA served as sequencing template. Some clones are missing from TCRdb's copy, which holds only in-frame ones; the method was immunoSEQ multiplex PCR. The table has 120,000 or so clones, over 55% seen once; the top ten hold around 5.7%. This clone was seen only a few times. Its antigen is currently unknown. The sequencing used CD4+ T cells sorted from blood, collected at week 4, from a patient treated with tofacitinib. This rearrangement joins TRBV5-1 to TRBJ2-2; D call uncertain. This clonotype was sampled from a human donor with alopecia areata. The CDR3 DNA sequence: TGCGCCAGCAGCTCATACACTGGGACCGGGGAGCTGTTTTTT. Protein sequence: CASSSYTGTGELFF.